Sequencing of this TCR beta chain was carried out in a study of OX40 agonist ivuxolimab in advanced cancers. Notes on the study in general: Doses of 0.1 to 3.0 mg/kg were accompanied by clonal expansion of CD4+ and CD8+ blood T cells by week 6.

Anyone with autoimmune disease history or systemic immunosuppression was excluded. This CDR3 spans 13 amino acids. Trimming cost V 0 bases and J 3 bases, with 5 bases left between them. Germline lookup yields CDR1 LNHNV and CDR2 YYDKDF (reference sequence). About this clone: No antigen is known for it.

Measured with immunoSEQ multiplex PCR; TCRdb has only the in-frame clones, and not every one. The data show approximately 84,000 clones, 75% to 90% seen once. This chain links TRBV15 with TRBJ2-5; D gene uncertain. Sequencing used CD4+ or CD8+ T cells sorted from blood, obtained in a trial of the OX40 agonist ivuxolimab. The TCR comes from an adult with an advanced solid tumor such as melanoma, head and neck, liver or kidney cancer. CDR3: CATSRDLEETQYF. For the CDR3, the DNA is TGTGCCACCAGCAGAGATTTGGAAGAGACCCAGTACTTC.